The 23 T cell receptor beta chains presented below share a single source sample, sequenced in a study of blood T cell repertoires in COVID-19. TCRdb's copy holds only in-frame clones and misses some; the assay was immunoSEQ multiplex PCR. The sample comprises some 190,000 clones, about 90% of which are singletons, and approximately 1.5% rests with the top ten. What was sequenced was peripheral blood. These TCRs come from a young man with active or convalescent COVID-19.

V is TRBV7-9 and J is TRBJ1-2; no definite D call. The CDR3 has 16 amino acids. V was cut by 5 bases and J by 12 bases, with 28 bases left in between. Looked up from germline, CDR1 is SEHNR and CDR2 is FQNEAQ (reference sequence). The CDR3 loop is CASSPSGAGSKERDTF. Written as DNA, the CDR3 is TGTGCCAGCAGCCCCTCGGGAGCGGGTTCTAAAGAAAGAGACACCTTC.

This clone has only one observation. The V and J genes are TRBV30 and TRBJ2-7; D might be TRBD1 (6 bases). The germline V gene encodes CDR1 GTSNPN and CDR2 SVGIG (reference sequence). The CDR3 runs to 14 residues. Trimming took off 0 bases at V and 2 bases at J, with 11 bases between the two ends. The CDR3 loop reads CAWSVTGTPYEQYF. The CDR3 DNA reads as TGTGCCTGGAGTGTGACAGGCACTCCCTACGAGCAGTACTTC.

The chain's CDR3 is CSVEVLAVDTDTQYF. The DNA for the CDR3 is TGCAGCGTTGAGGTACTAGCAGTGGACACAGATACGCAGTATTTT. This chain joins TRBV29-1 and TRBJ2-3; perhaps TRBD2 as D (6 bases). The CDR3 spans 15 residues. CDR1 SQVTM and CDR2 ANQGSEA come from the germline V gene. V was clipped by 3 bases and J by 2 bases, with 15 bases between them.

The chain carries TRBV9 and TRBJ2-1, with 12 bases that match TRBD1. V lost 0 bases and J lost 7; bases outside the gene matches: 5. Looked up from germline, CDR1 is SGDLS and CDR2 is YYNGEE. The CDR3 length is 16 residues. The DNA for the CDR3 is TGTGCCAGCAGCGTAGGGGACAGGGGGCGCGTTAATGAGCAGTTCTTC. It specifies CASSVGDRGRVNEQFF.

Points on this clone: The sample carries other DNA sequences with the same CDR3. This chain links TRBV5-4 with TRBJ1-1; 10 bases agree with TRBD1. The CDR3 loop spans 14 amino acids. Looked up from germline, CDR1 is SGHNT and CDR2 is YYREEE (reference sequence). After removal of 4 bases from V and 3 bases from J, the junction contained 3 bases not matched to a gene. The CDR3 region has the DNA TGTGCCAGCAGCCTGACAGGGGGCGACACTGAAGCTTTCTTT. Its translation is CASSLTGGDTEAFF.

The chain has TRBV14 and TRBJ1-6; TRBD1 aligns across 10 bases. Germline V gives CDR1 SGHDN, CDR2 FVKESK. Trimming cost V 5 bases and J 9 bases; bases outside gene matches: 4. This CDR3 has 14 amino acids. The CDR3 loop reads CASSGTGVRSPLHF. The CDR3 DNA reads TGTGCCAGCAGCGGGACAGGGGTACGTTCACCCCTCCACTTT.

Concerning this clone itself: This specimen includes other DNA sequences encoding the same CDR3. The chain employs TRBV5-1 and TRBJ1-2, with a weak D call TRBD1 (5 bases). The CDR3 consists of 13 residues. The ends were cut back, 5 bases at V and 0 bases at J, with 8 bases in the middle. CDR1 and CDR2 (germline): SGHRS, YFSETQ. The CDR3 nucleotides are TGCGCCAGCAGTTCGACAGCTAACTATGGCTACACCTTC. It encodes CASSSTANYGYTF.

The CDR3 DNA reads TGTGCCAGTAGCCCTCTGGCGGGAGGCTCCTACGAGCAGTACTTC. This translates into CASSPLAGGSYEQYF. The V gene is TRBV19, the J gene TRBJ2-7, with 8 nucleotides matching TRBD2. Germline CDR1 and CDR2: LNHDA and SQIVND (reference sequence). V shed 6 bases, J shed 0 bases, and the junction held 7 bases outside the gene matches. CDR3 length: 15 residues.

V is TRBV19 and J is TRBJ1-6; D uncertain. In germline, CDR1 is LNHDA, CDR2 SQIVND (reference sequence). V lost 7 bases, J lost 7 bases, and 14 bases lay in between. CDR3 length: 14 residues. CDR3 nucleotide sequence: TGTGCCAGTATTTCGGCAGGCGGGAATTCACCCCTCCACTTT. Its protein product is CASISAGGNSPLHF. Full variable domain (rest looked up from reference TRBV19 and TRBJ1-6): DGGITQSPKYLFRKEGQNVTLSCEQNLNHDAMYWYRQDPGQGLRLIYYSQIVNDFQKGDIAEGYSVSREKKESFPLTVTSAQKNPTAFYLCASISAGGNSPLHFGNGTRLTVT.

The rearrangement links TRBV4-2 to TRBJ1-6, with 8 bases lining up with TRBD1. Looked up from germline, CDR1 is LGHNA and CDR2 is YNFKEQ. CDR3 length: 14 amino acids. Trimming at V came to 6 bases and at J to 12 bases, leaving 10 bases not matched to a gene. The DNA of the CDR3 is TGTGCCAGCAGAAGGATCCAGGGGGCTGAACCCCTCCACTTT. This sequence encodes CASRRIQGAEPLHF.

The chain couples TRBV9 to TRBJ2-5; 9 bases align to TRBD2. Germline assignment: CDR1 SGDLS and CDR2 YYNGEE. Trimming removed 4 bases from V and 2 bases from J; junction bases left unmatched: 9. The CDR3 is 16 residues long. The CDR3 nucleotides are TGTGCCAGCAGCCCCACTAGCGGGCAAGGGCAAGAGACCCAGTACTTC. It encodes CASSPTSGQGQETQYF.

This chain joins TRBV5-1 and TRBJ1-2, with 7 bases that match TRBD1. The CDR3 is 15 amino acids. Trimming cost V 4 bases and J 8 bases; bases outside gene matches: 14. The germline V gene has CDR1 SGHRS and CDR2 YFSETQ. For the CDR3, the DNA is TGCGCCAGCAGCCCCAAGACAGGGATTGAGAGAGGCTACACCTTC. Protein: CASSPKTGIERGYTF.

V is TRBV28 and J is TRBJ2-4, with a weak D call TRBD2 (6 bases). The length of the CDR3 is 17 residues. Trimming cost V 2 bases and J 1 base, with 15 bases left between them. Germline V gene lookup returns CDR1 MDHEN and CDR2 SYDVKM. CDR3 coding DNA: TGTGCCAGCAGTTTACGAGGCGGGGATTTTGCCAAAAACATTCAGTACTTC. It translates to CASSLRGGDFAKNIQYF.

This chain uses TRBV5-1 with TRBJ1-5, with a possible D match to TRBD1 (6 bases). Germline-derived CDR1 and CDR2 are SGHRS and YFSETQ. CDR3 length: 15 amino acids. V was pared by 1 base and J by 3 bases, with 11 bases between. CDR3 protein: CASSLSGVDNQPQHF. In DNA form, the CDR3 reads TGCGCCAGCAGCTTGTCAGGGGTCGACAATCAGCCCCAGCATTTT.

The rearrangement links TRBV5-6 to TRBJ2-5, with 8 bases that match TRBD2. After removal of 0 bases from V and 4 bases from J, the junction contained 5 bases not matched to a gene. Germline values: CDR1 SGHDT, CDR2 YYEEEE. There are 15 residues in the CDR3. The CDR3 sequence: CASSLGAGEGETQYF. Here the CDR3 DNA reads TGTGCCAGCAGCTTGGGAGCGGGAGAGGGAGAGACCCAGTACTTC.

This rearrangement joins TRBV14 to TRBJ2-7, with 7 bases matching TRBD2. The CDR3 is 14 residues long. Germline loops: CDR1 SGHDN, CDR2 FVKESK. V lost 4 bases and J lost 3; bases outside the gene matches: 6. The CDR3 loop reads CASSPGPGGYEQYF. CDR3 nucleotide sequence: TGTGCCAGCAGCCCTGGACCGGGAGGCTACGAGCAGTACTTC. Full variable domain (rest looked up from reference TRBV14 and TRBJ2-7): EAGVTQFPSHSVIEKGQTVTLRCDPISGHDNLYWYRRVMGKEIKFLLHFVKESKQDESGMPNNRFLAERTGGTYSTLKVQPAELEDSGVYFCASSPGPGGYEQYFGPGTRLTVT.

This chain connects TRBV24-1 to TRBJ1-2, with a weak D call TRBD1 (6 bases). CDR1 is KGHDR and CDR2 is SFDVKD in the germline V gene. V was pared by 2 bases and J by 10 bases, with 13 bases between. The CDR3 has 13 residues. Here the CDR3 DNA reads TGTGCCACCAGTGATTCCCCTCAGGGGACCTACACCTTC. It encodes CATSDSPQGTYTF.

CDR3 in amino acids: CASSRQGAGETQYF. In DNA form, the CDR3 reads TGTGCCAGCAGCCGACAGGGGGCGGGGGAGACCCAGTACTTC. The gene calls are TRBV5-4 and TRBJ2-5; TRBD1 matches 10 bases. The CDR3 length is 14 residues. The germline gives CDR1 SGHNT, CDR2 YYREEE (reference sequence). With V trimmed by 4 bases and J by 5 bases, 5 bases remained unmatched.

This sequence joins TRBV19 and TRBJ1-1; D uncertain. Germline values: CDR1 LNHDA, CDR2 SQIVND (reference sequence). V gave up 1 base and J gave up 11 bases, with 11 bases separating them. This CDR3 contains 12 residues. CDR3 region: CASSIGASGAFF. In nucleotides, the CDR3 is TGTGCCAGTAGTATAGGGGCCTCCGGCGCTTTCTTT. Variable domain in full (rest from reference TRBV19 and TRBJ1-1): DGGITQSPKYLFRKEGQNVTLSCEQNLNHDAMYWYRQDPGQGLRLIYYSQIVNDFQKGDIAEGYSVSREKKESFPLTVTSAQKNPTAFYLCASSIGASGAFFGQGTRLTVV.

The J gene is TRBJ1-4, the V gene TRBV16, with D possibly being TRBD1 (6 bases). V lost 8 bases and J 8 bases, leaving 18 bases between the germline ends. This CDR3 has 14 residues. CDR1 is KGHSY, CDR2 FQNENV, per germline. The CDR3 nucleotides are TGTGCCAGCGGCAACAGGGATTTTTTGGAAAAACTGTTTTTT. Translation: CASGNRDFLEKLFF.

V is TRBV10-3 and J is TRBJ1-2; D is unresolved. The V gene lost 0 bases and the J gene lost 4 bases, with 12 bases spanning the gap. This CDR3 region has 15 residues. Germline assignment: CDR1 ENHRY and CDR2 SYGVKD. This CDR3 is CAISESLVGVYGYTF. CDR3 DNA sequence: TGTGCCATCAGTGAGTCGTTGGTAGGAGTCTATGGCTACACCTTC.

The genes are TRBV6-5 and TRBJ2-1; D is perhaps TRBD2 (6 bases). Germline CDR1 is MNHEY and CDR2 is SVGAGI. The CDR3 is made up of 14 amino acids. With 6 bases removed from V and 8 bases from J, the gap between germline ends came to 17 bases. CDR3 loop: CASSPPGVPDEQFF. As DNA, the CDR3 is TGTGCCAGCAGCCCCCCGGGAGTTCCGGATGAGCAGTTCTTC.

This rearrangement joins TRBV18 to TRBJ2-5, with D possibly matching TRBD1 (5 bases). V was cut by 2 bases and J by 3 bases, with 10 bases left in between. The germline CDR1 and CDR2 sequences are KGHSH and LQKENI. CDR3 size: 14 residues. The CDR3 nucleotides read TGTGCCAGCTCACCATACACAGGCGAAGAGACCCAGTACTTC. Its translation: CASSPYTGEETQYF.